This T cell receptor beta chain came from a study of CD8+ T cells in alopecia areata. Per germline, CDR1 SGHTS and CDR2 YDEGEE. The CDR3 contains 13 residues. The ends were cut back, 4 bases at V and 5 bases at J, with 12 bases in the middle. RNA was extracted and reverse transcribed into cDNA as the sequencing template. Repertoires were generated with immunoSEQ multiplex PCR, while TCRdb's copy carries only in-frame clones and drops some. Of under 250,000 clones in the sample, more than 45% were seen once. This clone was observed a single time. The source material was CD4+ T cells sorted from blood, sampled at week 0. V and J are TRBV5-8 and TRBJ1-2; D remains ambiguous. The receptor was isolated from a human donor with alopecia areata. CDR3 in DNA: TGTGCCAGCAGCCGGGGTAAAGATTATGGCTACACCTTC. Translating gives CASSRGKDYGYTF.